These T cell receptor beta chains were read from a single sample in a study of blood T cell repertoires in COVID-19. The method was immunoSEQ multiplex PCR; TCRdb's version includes in-frame clones alone and lacks a portion of them. The top ten hold 0.7% to 0.85% of the sample, which has hundreds of thousands of clones, roughly 92% seen once. Sequenced: peripheral blood. The receptors derive from a man in his 60s with COVID-19, enrolled during active disease. Each CDR3 is given with its conserved first and last residue. A D gene is named only where the DNA matches it firmly. Where a row states a size, it is once, few, many or the class of an expanded clone; other rows omit it.

length	V	D	J	size	DNA	CDR3
18	TRBV5-1	TRBD2	TRBJ2-1	NA	TGCGCCAGCAGCTTGTTTCTAGCGGGGGGCGTCGGGGAAAATGAGCAGTTCTTC	CASSLFLAGGVGENEQFF
13	TRBV12-3/TRBV12-4	NA	TRBJ2-7	NA	TGTGCCAGCAGTTTAGGTTATTCCTACGAGCAGTACTTC	CASSLGYSYEQYF
14	TRBV28	NA	TRBJ2-2	NA	TGTGCCAGCAGGATACAGGAGGGGCCCGGGGAGCTGTTTTTT	CASRIQEGPGELFF
14	TRBV24-1	TRBD1	TRBJ2-2	NA	TGTGCCACCGGGGGACAGGCAAACACCGGGGAGCTGTTTTTT	CATGGQANTGELFF
14	TRBV5-1	TRBD1	TRBJ1-2	NA	TGCGCCAGCAGCTTTAGATCGGGACAGGGACTCTACACCTTC	CASSFRSGQGLYTF
14	TRBV30	TRBD1	TRBJ1-5	NA	TGTGCCTGGAGTGACAGGGGGCGAGTGGGGCCCCAGCATTTT	CAWSDRGRVGPQHF
17	TRBV2	NA	TRBJ1-1	NA	TGTGCCAGCAGTGAAAGGCAGGGGCAACTCAAGAACACTGAAGCTTTCTTT	CASSERQGQLKNTEAFF
13	TRBV19	NA	TRBJ1-3	NA	TGTGCCACCAGGACAGACTCTGGAAACACCATATATTTT	CATRTDSGNTIYF
15	TRBV6-4	TRBD1	TRBJ2-1	NA	TGTGCCAGCAGTGCAGGACAGGGCTACGGCAATGAGCAGTTCTTC	CASSAGQGYGNEQFF
14	TRBV5-4	TRBD1	TRBJ1-4	NA	TGTGCCAGCAGCTCGACAGGGCCTAATGAAAAACTGTTTTTT	CASSSTGPNEKLFF
16	TRBV6-2/TRBV6-3	TRBD1	TRBJ1-5	NA	TGTGCCAGCAGTAATAACAGGGGCCCCATCAATCAGCCCCAGCATTTT	CASSNNRGPINQPQHF
14	TRBV16	NA	TRBJ1-6	NA	TGTGCCAGCAGCCAAGAGGGTAGGGATTCACCCCTCCACTTT	CASSQEGRDSPLHF
13	TRBV12-3/TRBV12-4	NA	TRBJ2-3	NA	TGTGCCAGCAGTCCAACTCGGAGTGATACGCAGTATTTT	CASSPTRSDTQYF
9	TRBV18	NA	TRBJ2-3	NA	TGTGCAGGGGAAGATACGCAGTATTTT	CAGEDTQYF
15	TRBV27	TRBD1	TRBJ1-6	NA	TGTGCCAGCAGTTTACTTAGGGACAGGGGTACACCCCTCCACTTT	CASSLLRDRGTPLHF
16	TRBV3-1/TRBV3-2	TRBD2	TRBJ2-1	NA	TGTGCCAGCAGCCAAAAACCGGGACTAGCCGGGAATGAGCAGTTCTTC	CASSQKPGLAGNEQFF
18	TRBV25-1	TRBD1	TRBJ2-6	NA	TGTGCCAGCAGTGCGACAGGGGCTCATCTCTCTGGGGCCAACGTCCTGACTTTC	CASSATGAHLSGANVLTF
15	TRBV7-9	TRBD1	TRBJ1-2	once	TGTGCCAGCAGTTCGACAGGGTTAGCGCGCTATGGCTACACCTTC	CASSSTGLARYGYTF
10	TRBV20-1	NA	TRBJ2-1	NA	TGCAGTGCTATGAGGGATGAGCAGTTCTTC	CSAMRDEQFF
14	TRBV3-1/TRBV3-2	TRBD2	TRBJ2-1	NA	TGTGCCAGCAGACGTAGCGGGAGAATAGGTGAGCAGTTCTTC	CASRRSGRIGEQFF
15	TRBV18	TRBD1	TRBJ2-7	NA	TGTGCCAGCTCACTGTTGGGACAGGCTCAGAACGAGCAGTACTTC	CASSLLGQAQNEQYF
16	TRBV18	NA	TRBJ1-1	NA	TGTGCCAGCTCACCACTACAGGCTTCTATGAACACTGAAGCTTTCTTT	CASSPLQASMNTEAFF
14	TRBV9	NA	TRBJ2-2	NA	TGTGCCAGCAGCCCCGGGACTTTTACCGGGGAGCTGTTTTTT	CASSPGTFTGELFF
13	TRBV29-1	NA	TRBJ1-2	NA	TGCAGCGCCAGGGTGACCAGGGGTTATGGCTACACCTTC	CSARVTRGYGYTF
16	TRBV5-4	TRBD1	TRBJ2-2	NA	TGTGCCAGCAGCCTGCGGACAGGGGACCGACCCGGGGAGCTGTTTTTT	CASSLRTGDRPGELFF
12	TRBV11-2	NA	TRBJ2-2	NA	TGTGCCAGCAGCTCGAGCACCGGGGAGCTGTTTTTT	CASSSSTGELFF
12	TRBV7-2	NA	TRBJ1-1	NA	TGTGCCAGCAGCTTAGCGAGGGTCGAGGCTTTCTTT	CASSLARVEAFF
15	TRBV5-1	TRBD1	TRBJ2-7	few	TGCGCCAGCAGCTTGGGCGGGACAGGGGGCTACGAGCAGTACTTC	CASSLGGTGGYEQYF
16	TRBV5-1	TRBD2	TRBJ2-2	NA	TGCGCCAGCAGCCCCCTCGGGGGGGGGAGCACCGGGGAGCTGTTTTTT	CASSPLGGGSTGELFF
13	TRBV3-1/TRBV3-2	NA	TRBJ1-2	NA	TGTGCCAGCAGCGCCACGACAGCCTATGGCTACACCTTC	CASSATTAYGYTF
16	TRBV5-4	TRBD2	TRBJ2-3	NA	TGTGCCAGCAGCTTACCGTCCGGGGGGGCCCCAGATACGCAGTATTTT	CASSLPSGGAPDTQYF